Below, 10 T cell receptor beta chains from the same sample are listed, as sequenced in a study of T-cell reconstitution after alpha-beta-depleted transplantation in children. A library of TCRbeta sequences, prepared with unique molecular identifiers, was generated. TCRdb called the PCR reads again in MiXCR, with one record for every CDR3 protein. Altogether approximately 250,000 distinct CDR3 sequences are present, 7.5% to 10% being singletons, with the ten largest covering 5% to 5.5%. This sample comprised PBMCs from the stem cell graft donor, obtained from the stem cell graft. The receptor source for this set is a human donor who donated a stem cell graft to a child with SCID.

This clonotype was recorded at least ten times. The gene calls are TRBV20-1 and TRBJ2-7; D remains ambiguous. The V end was cut by 0 bases, the J end by 1 base, with 10 bases between. Germline CDR1 and CDR2: DFQATT and SNEGSKA (reference sequence). The CDR3 contains 14 residues. CDR3 region: CSARDETRSYEQYF. In DNA form, the CDR3 reads TGCAGTGCTAGAGACGAGACACGTTCCTACGAGCAGTACTTC.

This clonotype occurred many times. The chain employs TRBV7-2 and TRBJ1-5, with no clear D. This CDR3 comprises 15 residues. V lost 0 bases to trimming and J lost 0 bases, with 6 bases between them. Germline V lookup: CDR1 SGHTA, CDR2 FQGNSA. The CDR3 DNA is TGTGCCAGCAGCTTAGCAGGGAATAGCAATCAGCCCCAGCATTTT. It codes for CASSLAGNSNQPQHF.

This clonotype was picked up many times. This rearrangement joins TRBV20-1 to TRBJ1-6; 7 nucleotides agree with TRBD1. The CDR3 consists of 17 residues. Trimming took 0 bases from V and 9 from J; bases not matched to a gene: 14. Germline-derived CDR1 and CDR2 are DFQATT and SNEGSKA (reference sequence). DNA for the CDR3: TGCAGTGCTAGAGATCCCCGACAGGGCGAAGTTGGTTCACCCCTCCACTTT. The encoded protein is CSARDPRQGEVGSPLHF.

This clonotype came up many times. The chain employs TRBV28 and TRBJ1-1, with unresolved D. Per the germline V gene, CDR1 is MDHEN and CDR2 is SYDVKM. The CDR3 runs to 13 residues. V gave up 3 bases and J gave up 4 bases, with 9 bases separating them. The CDR3 loop is CASSFVWSTEAFF. The CDR3 region has the DNA TGTGCCAGCAGTTTCGTTTGGAGCACTGAAGCTTTCTTT.

This clonotype was seen many times. The J gene is TRBJ1-1, the V gene TRBV7-9; D ambiguous. The CDR3 has 17 residues. The germline gives CDR1 SEHNR, CDR2 FQNEAQ (reference sequence). V was cut by 5 bases and J by 0 bases, with 19 bases left in between. CDR3 sequence reads: CASSAPLLEGVNTEAFF. The CDR3, as DNA: TGTGCCAGCAGCGCACCCCTGTTGGAGGGAGTGAACACTGAAGCTTTCTTT. The full variable domain, its missing parts supplied by reference TRBV7-9 and TRBJ1-1, is DTGVSQNPRHKITKRGQNVTFRCDPISEHNRLYWYRQTLGQGPEFLTYFQNEAQLEKSRLLSDRFSAERPKGSFSTLEIQRTEQGDSAMYLCASSAPLLEGVNTEAFFGQGTRLTVV.

This clonotype has more than one count but fewer than ten. Here the CDR3 reads CASSLYRSYEQYF. CDR3 DNA: TGCGCCAGCAGCTTGTACAGGAGCTACGAGCAGTACTTC. The rearrangement uses TRBV5-1 and TRBJ2-7, with D maybe TRBD1 (5 bases). With 1 base removed from V and 3 bases from J, the gap between germline ends came to 8 bases. Germline-derived CDR1 and CDR2 are SGHRS and YFSETQ. This CDR3 is built from 13 residues.

V gene TRBV5-1 combines with J gene TRBJ2-2; 9 bases agree with TRBD1. Germline assignment: CDR1 SGHRS and CDR2 YFSETQ. The CDR3 totals 15 residues. The V and J ends lost 0 bases and 3 bases, in that order; junction bases with no gene match: 0. In DNA form, the CDR3 reads TGCGCCAGCAGCTTGGGGACAGGGGACACCGGGGAGCTGTTTTTT. Its translation: CASSLGTGDTGELFF.

This clonotype occurred many times. This chain uses TRBV11-2 with TRBJ2-3; D might be TRBD2 (7 bases). With 3 bases removed from V and 2 bases from J, the gap between germline ends came to 18 bases. Germline V gives CDR1 SGHAT, CDR2 FQNNGV. The CDR3 covers 17 residues. The CDR3 is CASSLGPAGALTDTQYF. Here the CDR3 DNA reads TGTGCCAGCAGCTTGGGGCCCGCGGGGGCCCTCACAGATACGCAGTATTTT.

This clonotype has at least ten counts. V usage is TRBV27 and J usage is TRBJ2-2; D may be TRBD1 (5 bases). CDR1 MNHEY and CDR2 SMNVEV come from the germline V gene (reference sequence). Trimming stripped 5 bases from V and 3 bases from J, with 22 bases between. The CDR3 extends over 18 amino acids. As DNA, the CDR3 is TGTGCCAGCAGTCCTGTTAGACCTCAGGGAAGTGACACCGGGGAGCTGTTTTTT. Translating it yields CASSPVRPQGSDTGELFF.

Many counts were recorded for this clonotype. The chain is built from TRBV29-1 and TRBJ2-5; 9 bases align to TRBD2. The CDR3 has 12 amino acids. Trimming took 4 bases from V and 5 from J; bases not matched to a gene: 2. CDR1 and CDR2 (germline): SQVTM, ANQGSEA. The CDR3 bases are TGCAGCGTTGTGGCGGGGGGGGAGACCCAGTACTTC. Its translation: CSVVAGGETQYF.